This T cell receptor beta chain comes out of a study of T cells in Graves' hyperthyroidism and ophthalmopathy. This clonotype was picked up many times. The CDR3 regions of TCR beta were amplified from RNA transcripts. A set of HTBI primers served as the primers for a first-round RT-PCR of the TCR CDR3. One entry per CDR3 protein results from TCRdb running MiXCR on the multiplex PCR reads. The sample contains more than 500,000 distinct CDR3 sequences, about a sixth of which appear only once. Sequenced sample: blood. The sequence derives from a woman between 25 and 40 years old with Graves' hyperthyroidism.

The CDR3 DNA reads as TGTGCCAGCAGTGGGAGGGCCTCATCCTACGAGCAGTACTTC. Residues: CASSGRASSYEQYF. The chain uses TRBV7-9 and TRBJ2-7; TRBD2 matches 7 bases. CDR1 is SEHNR, CDR2 FQNEAQ, per germline (reference sequence). Unmatched junction bases numbered 6, after V lost 6 bases and J lost 1 base. This CDR3 region has 14 residues.